The 7 T cell receptor beta chains below all came from one sample that was sequenced in a study of cytomegalovirus exposure and HLA in healthy donors. Profiled with immunoSEQ multiplex PCR; TCRdb holds only in-frame clones, not every one. Counted here are about 98,000 clones, 87% occurring once; the ten biggest clones make up approximately 6.3%. Sample: PBMCs. Receptors originate from a man younger than 35 in good health and CMV-seropositive.

This clone was detected many times. This chain uses TRBV19 with TRBJ2-1; D gene ambiguous. The V gene lost 11 bases and the J gene lost 8 bases, with 7 bases spanning the gap. The CDR3 consists of 9 residues. Germline values: CDR1 LNHDA, CDR2 SQIVND (reference sequence). Here the CDR3 reads CAVRDEQFF. The CDR3 nucleotides read TGTGCCGTCCGGGATGAGCAGTTCTTC. Together with reference TRBV19 and TRBJ2-1, the CDR3 gives the full variable domain: DGGITQSPKYLFRKEGQNVTLSCEQNLNHDAMYWYRQDPGQGLRLIYYSQIVNDFQKGDIAEGYSVSREKKESFPLTVTSAQKNPTAFYLCAVRDEQFFGPGTRLTVL.

The chain has TRBV7-3 and TRBJ2-1, with D perhaps matching TRBD2 (6 bases). V was shortened by 5 bases and J by 5 bases, with 16 bases between the two germline ends. This CDR3 has 15 amino acids. The germline V gene encodes CDR1 SGHTA and CDR2 FQGTGA. The CDR3 sequence: CASSPRDGLNNEQFF. Here the CDR3 DNA reads TGTGCCAGCAGCCCGCGGGACGGACTTAACAATGAGCAGTTCTTC.

This clone appeared once. The rearrangement joins TRBV7-9 to TRBJ1-1; D might be TRBD1 (5 bases). The CDR3 runs to 15 residues. Germline-derived CDR1 and CDR2 are SEHNR and FQNEAQ (reference sequence). V lost 5 bases, J lost 0 bases, and 13 bases lay in between. CDR3 bases: TGTGCCAGCAGCCAACCGGGGGGGTTGAACACTGAAGCTTTCTTT. The encoded protein is CASSQPGGLNTEAFF.

This chain uses TRBV15 with TRBJ2-1; D perhaps matches TRBD1 (5 bases). The germline V gene has CDR1 LNHNV and CDR2 YYDKDF (reference sequence). V was pared by 5 bases and J by 4 bases, with 6 bases between. The CDR3 contains 12 residues. The CDR3 reads CATSPGYNEQFF. DNA for the CDR3: TGTGCCACCAGCCCAGGGTACAATGAGCAGTTCTTC.

V and J are TRBV7-9 and TRBJ2-5; tentatively, D is TRBD1 (6 bases). The germline V gene encodes CDR1 SEHNR and CDR2 FQNEAQ (reference sequence). The V gene lost 1 base and the J gene lost 4 bases, with 13 bases spanning the gap. This CDR3 contains 15 residues. The CDR3 loop reads CASSLVLATGETQYF. The CDR3 nucleotides read TGTGCCAGCAGCTTAGTCCTCGCGACAGGAGAGACCCAGTACTTC.

The J gene is TRBJ1-5, the V gene TRBV11-2, with D uncertain. Deletions cut 5 bases from V and 6 bases from J, with 11 bases between. CDR3 length: 13 amino acids. Germline V lookup: CDR1 SGHAT, CDR2 FQNNGV. The CDR3 DNA follows: TGTGCCAGCAGCCGGGATTTCAGTCAGCCCCAGCATTTT. Protein sequence: CASSRDFSQPQHF.

The chain joins TRBV7-2 to TRBJ2-3, with TRBD1 as a possible D gene (6 bases). The CDR3 is 17 amino acids. Germline assignment: CDR1 SGHTA and CDR2 FQGNSA. Trimming left V 3 bases short and J 0 bases short, with 16 bases between. The CDR3 DNA reads as TGTGCCAGCAGCTTTGGGGGCCGGGGCACTAGCACAGATACGCAGTATTTT. This sequence encodes CASSFGGRGTSTDTQYF.